Listed below are T cell receptor beta chains from one sample, sequenced in a study of molecular identifiers for immune sequencing clone quantification. TCRdb independently ran MiXCR on the PCR reads; one entry per CDR3 protein. The profile covers hundreds of thousands of distinct CDR3 sequences, with roughly 27% appearing a single time and 0.78% taken by the ten largest. The sequencing sample was made of naive CD8+ T cells from blood, with Jurkat cell RNA spiked in. These TCRs come from a human donor in good health. Some libraries in this study had Jurkat cell RNA spiked in. The CDR3 runs from the conserved cysteine through the conserved F or W. The order of the fields is clone size, J gene, V gene, D gene, CDR3 DNA, CDR3 protein. A D gene is named only where the DNA matches it firmly. Clone size is not always given. Where it is, it says once, few, many or a class for expanded clones.

size: few; J: TRBJ2-2; V: TRBV7-9; D: TRBD1; DNA: TGTGCCAGCAGCCACCCGACAGGGGCCAACACCGGGGAGCTGTTTTTT; CDR3: CASSHPTGANTGELFF
size: .; J: TRBJ2-3; V: TRBV28; D: TRBD1; DNA: TGTGCCCGCAGTCTGTGGACAGGGGAGTTGGATACGCCGTATTTT; CDR3: CARSLWTGELDTPYF
size: many; J: TRBJ2-7; V: TRBV6-2/TRBV6-3; D: .; DNA: TGTGCCAGCAGTTACGGGGCAGGAAACTACGAGCAGTACTTC; CDR3: CASSYGAGNYEQYF
size: many; J: TRBJ1-1; V: TRBV27; D: .; DNA: TGTGCCAGCAGTTTAGCGTCCCCCGGTTTGGGCACTGAAGCTTTCTTT; CDR3: CASSLASPGLGTEAFF
size: .; J: TRBJ1-5; V: TRBV28; D: .; DNA: TGTGCCAGCAACCTGTTGGGGCACAATCAGCCCCAGCATTTT; CDR3: CASNLLGHNQPQHF
size: .; J: TRBJ1-1; V: TRBV9; D: TRBD1; DNA: TGTGCCAGCAGCGAGGAGACAGGGAAGAACACTGAAGCTTTCTTT; CDR3: CASSEETGKNTEAFF
size: few; J: TRBJ2-3; V: TRBV4-3; D: .; DNA: TGCGCCAGCAGCCAAGATCGTTACACAGATACGCAGTATTTT; CDR3: CASSQDRYTDTQYF
size: many; J: TRBJ1-1; V: TRBV2; D: TRBD1; DNA: TGTGCCACCGAGGACAGGGTGGGCCCTGAAGCTTTCTTT; CDR3: CATEDRVGPEAFF
size: few; J: TRBJ1-4; V: TRBV4-1; D: .; DNA: TGCGCCAGCAGCCAAGAGTCAACTAATGAAGAACTGTTTTTT; CDR3: CASSQESTNEELFF
size: many; J: TRBJ2-7; V: TRBV7-6; D: TRBD2; DNA: TGTGCCAGCAGCTCTAGGACTAGCGGGAGCAGCGAGCAGTACTTC; CDR3: CASSSRTSGSSEQYF
size: many; J: TRBJ2-5; V: TRBV29-1; D: .; DNA: TGCAGCGCCTGGGGTCTTCAAGAGACCCAGTACTTC; CDR3: CSAWGLQETQYF
size: .; J: TRBJ1-5; V: TRBV27; D: TRBD1; DNA: TGTGCCAGCAGTCTCCCAAGGGACAGGGGCCTCTATAACAATCAGCCCCAGCATTTT; CDR3: CASSLPRDRGLYNNQPQHF
size: many; J: TRBJ2-5; V: TRBV4-1; D: .; DNA: TGCGCCAGCAGCCAAGATTCGTCAGGGAGGGAGACCCAGTACTTC; CDR3: CASSQDSSGRETQYF
size: many; J: TRBJ1-2; V: TRBV20-1; D: .; DNA: TGCAGTGCGCATAACAAAATAGCCTATGGCTACACCTTC; CDR3: CSAHNKIAYGYTF
size: .; J: TRBJ1-6; V: TRBV6-1; D: .; DNA: TGTGCCAGCAGTGAAGACGCTGGGGCAGTGAATTCACCCCTCCACTTT; CDR3: CASSEDAGAVNSPLHF
size: .; J: TRBJ2-1; V: TRBV11-2; D: .; DNA: TGTGCCAGCAGCTTAGACGGGCCCGAGCATGGCTACAATGAGCAGTTCTTC; CDR3: CASSLDGPEHGYNEQFF
size: many; J: TRBJ2-7; V: TRBV20-1; D: .; DNA: TGCAGTGCTAGTTACAGGGCCTACGAGCAGTACTTC; CDR3: CSASYRAYEQYF
size: .; J: TRBJ2-5; V: TRBV5-4; D: .; DNA: TGTGCCAGCACCTGGTGGGGGATACAAGAGACCCAGTACTTC; CDR3: CASTWWGIQETQYF
size: many; J: TRBJ1-2; V: TRBV2; D: .; DNA: TGTGCCAGCAGAACTACAGGTGACTATGGCTACACCTTC; CDR3: CASRTTGDYGYTF
size: few; J: TRBJ1-1; V: TRBV11-2; D: .; DNA: TGTGCCAGCAGCTTAATAGGGACCCAAAGGAACACTGAAGCTTTCTTT; CDR3: CASSLIGTQRNTEAFF
size: .; J: TRBJ1-5; V: TRBV10-2; D: TRBD1; DNA: TGCGCCAGCGGTGATAGACAGGGAAATCAGCCCCAGCATTTT; CDR3: CASGDRQGNQPQHF
size: many; J: TRBJ2-7; V: TRBV5-1; D: TRBD1; DNA: TGCGCCAGCAGCCCGGAAACCGGGACAGGCAACTACGAGCAGTACTTC; CDR3: CASSPETGTGNYEQYF
size: many; J: TRBJ2-4; V: TRBV5-6; D: .; DNA: TGTGCCAGCAGCTTGTTCGCAGGACGTTCAAACATTCAGTACTTC; CDR3: CASSLFAGRSNIQYF
size: few; J: TRBJ2-7; V: TRBV9; D: TRBD2; DNA: TGTGCCAGCAGCGTCGCCACTAGCGGGGGGTTTTCCGAGCAGTACTTC; CDR3: CASSVATSGGFSEQYF
size: few; J: TRBJ2-5; V: TRBV12-3/TRBV12-4; D: TRBD2; DNA: TGTGCCAGCAGCCGGGAGGGGATTCAAGAGACCCAGTACTTC; CDR3: CASSREGIQETQYF
size: .; J: TRBJ2-1; V: TRBV5-3; D: .; DNA: TGTGCCGGCAGCTTTCAGCGGGCGAAACCCGATGAGCAGTTCTTC; CDR3: CAGSFQRAKPDEQFF
size: .; J: TRBJ2-3; V: TRBV3-2; D: .; DNA: TGTGCCAGCAGCGTACGGCGTCGATATCGTCGGACTAGCGGTACAGATACGCAGTATTTT; CDR3: CASSVRRRYRRTSGTDTQYF
size: .; J: TRBJ2-1; V: TRBV6-5; D: TRBD2; DNA: TGTGCCAGCAGTCCGTATCCCGGGGGGGCCGGGAATGAGCAGTTCTTC; CDR3: CASSPYPGGAGNEQFF
size: many; J: TRBJ1-1; V: TRBV9; D: .; DNA: TGTGCCAGCAGCGCCCCCCGTACTGAAGCTTTCTTT; CDR3: CASSAPRTEAFF
size: .; J: TRBJ2-6; V: TRBV27; D: .; DNA: TGTGCCGGCAGACTAACCCAGAGCTCTGGGGCCAACGTCCTGACTTTC; CDR3: CAGRLTQSSGANVLTF
size: many; J: TRBJ2-7; V: TRBV27; D: TRBD1; DNA: TGTGCCAGCAGTCACGGGACAGGCGGGGAGCAGTACTTC; CDR3: CASSHGTGGEQYF
size: .; J: TRBJ2-3; V: TRBV5-6; D: TRBD2; DNA: TGTGCCCGCAGCCCGGGGCTAGCGGGAGGGCCTACGGATACGCAGTATTTT; CDR3: CARSPGLAGGPTDTQYF
size: many; J: TRBJ1-1; V: TRBV29-1; D: .; DNA: TGCAGCGTACTCTCCACGATGACAGAAAACACTGAAGCTTTCTTT; CDR3: CSVLSTMTENTEAFF
size: few; J: TRBJ1-4; V: TRBV11-2; D: .; DNA: TGTGCCAGCAGCTTACTAATAGGTTGGTCTACAGATGAAAAACTGTTTTTT; CDR3: CASSLLIGWSTDEKLFF
size: many; J: TRBJ1-1; V: TRBV5-1; D: TRBD1; DNA: TGCGCCAGCAGTAACAGGGGGCGAAACCCGAACACTGAAGCTTTCTTT; CDR3: CASSNRGRNPNTEAFF
size: .; J: TRBJ1-5; V: TRBV6-5; D: .; DNA: TGTGCCAGCAGTTACTTAGGACAAGCCGATAGCAATCAGCCCCAGCATTTT; CDR3: CASSYLGQADSNQPQHF
size: .; J: TRBJ2-7; V: TRBV5-4; D: TRBD2; DNA: TGTGCCAGCAGCTTGCTTCTAGCGGGAACCTACGAGCAGTACTTC; CDR3: CASSLLLAGTYEQYF
size: .; J: TRBJ2-5; V: TRBV7-7; D: .; DNA: TGTGCCAGCAGCAATTCAGGGCGGGAGACCCAGTACTTC; CDR3: CASSNSGRETQYF
size: .; J: TRBJ1-1; V: TRBV6-1; D: .; DNA: TGTGCCAGCAGTGCTCACAGGAGCCCTGAAGCTTTCTTT; CDR3: CASSAHRSPEAFF
size: many; J: TRBJ1-5; V: TRBV7-9; D: .; DNA: TGTGCCAGCAGCCAGACAGGCGTCGATCAGCCCCAGCATTTT; CDR3: CASSQTGVDQPQHF
size: many; J: TRBJ1-5; V: TRBV28; D: .; DNA: TGTGCCAGCAGTTTACAGGGTTTGGGCAATCAGCCCCAGCATTTT; CDR3: CASSLQGLGNQPQHF
size: few; J: TRBJ2-3; V: TRBV7-9; D: TRBD2; DNA: TGTGCCAGCAGCGGCTATTTAGCGGGAGGGCCGGCGTCTAGCACAGATACGCAGTATTTT; CDR3: CASSGYLAGGPASSTDTQYF
size: many; J: TRBJ2-3; V: TRBV9; D: .; DNA: TGTGCCAGCAGCGTAGCCGGGGGGCCTAGCACAGATACGCAGTATTTT; CDR3: CASSVAGGPSTDTQYF
size: .; J: TRBJ1-5; V: TRBV6-5; D: .; DNA: TGTGCCACTGCCCTGGGGGCCCATCAGCCCCAGCATTTT; CDR3: CATALGAHQPQHF
size: few; J: TRBJ2-3; V: TRBV27; D: .; DNA: TGTGCCAGCAGTTCCGGAAGGCCCACAGATACGCAGTATTTT; CDR3: CASSSGRPTDTQYF
size: few; J: TRBJ2-7; V: TRBV3-1; D: .; DNA: TGTGCCAGCAGCCAAGATCCGGCCCGGGCAGGGATTTTCTACGAGCAGTACTTC; CDR3: CASSQDPARAGIFYEQYF
size: .; J: TRBJ2-1; V: TRBV6-2/TRBV6-3; D: .; DNA: TGTGCCAGCAGACCGGGCCGGCAGAATGAGCAGTTCTTC; CDR3: CASRPGRQNEQFF
size: .; J: TRBJ2-1; V: TRBV11-3; D: TRBD1; DNA: TGTGCCAGCAGCTCCTCAGACAGGGGAAATAATGAGCAGTTCTTC; CDR3: CASSSSDRGNNEQFF
size: .; J: TRBJ1-1; V: TRBV12-3/TRBV12-4; D: TRBD1; DNA: TGTGCCAGCAGCCCTAGACAGGGGATAAACACTGAAGCTTTATTT; CDR3: CASSPRQGINTEALF
size: many; J: TRBJ2-3; V: TRBV6-6; D: TRBD1; DNA: TGTGCCAGCAGCCCGACAGGGCTTGCAGATACGCAGTATTTT; CDR3: CASSPTGLADTQYF
size: .; J: TRBJ2-1; V: TRBV3-1; D: .; DNA: TGTGCCAGCAGCCAAGTAAGCTCTAGCGTTTGGAATGAGCAGTTCTTC; CDR3: CASSQVSSSVWNEQFF
size: few; J: TRBJ1-2; V: TRBV3-1; D: .; DNA: TGTGCCAGCAGCCTCTACAGTGCTGGCTACACCTTC; CDR3: CASSLYSAGYTF
size: .; J: TRBJ1-1; V: TRBV29-1; D: TRBD1; DNA: TGCAGCGTTGAAGGGACAGGGGGCGTAAAGAACACTGAAGCTTTCTTT; CDR3: CSVEGTGGVKNTEAFF
size: .; J: TRBJ2-5; V: TRBV9; D: TRBD2; DNA: TGTGCCAGCAGCGTAGGGGGACTACCAGAGACCCAGTACTTC; CDR3: CASSVGGLPETQYF